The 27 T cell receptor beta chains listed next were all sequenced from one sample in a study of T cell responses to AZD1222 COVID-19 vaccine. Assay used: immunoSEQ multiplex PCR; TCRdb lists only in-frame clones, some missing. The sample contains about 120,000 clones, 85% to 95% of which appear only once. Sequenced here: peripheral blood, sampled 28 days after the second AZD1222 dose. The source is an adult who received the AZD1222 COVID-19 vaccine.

CDR3 sequence reads: CASSVDRVPTEAFF. The CDR3 bases are TGTGCCAGTAGTGTGGACAGGGTTCCCACTGAAGCTTTCTTT. V and J are TRBV19 and TRBJ1-1, with 8 bases identical to TRBD1. Unmatched junction bases numbered 6, after V lost 5 bases and J lost 4 bases. The CDR3 sequence is 14 residues long. The germline CDR1 and CDR2 sequences are LNHDA and SQIVND (reference sequence).

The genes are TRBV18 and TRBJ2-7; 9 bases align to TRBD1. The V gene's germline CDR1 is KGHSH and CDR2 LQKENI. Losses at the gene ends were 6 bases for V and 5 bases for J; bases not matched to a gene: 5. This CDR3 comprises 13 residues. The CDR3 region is CASSRDRDNEQYF. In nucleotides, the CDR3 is TGTGCCAGCTCCCGGGACAGGGACAACGAGCAGTACTTC.

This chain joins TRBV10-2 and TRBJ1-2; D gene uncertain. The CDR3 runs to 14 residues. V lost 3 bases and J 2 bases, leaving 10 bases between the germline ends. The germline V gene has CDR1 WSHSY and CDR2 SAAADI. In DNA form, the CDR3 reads TGCGCCAGCAGTGATCCTTCCGGGAACTATGGCTACACCTTC. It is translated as CASSDPSGNYGYTF.

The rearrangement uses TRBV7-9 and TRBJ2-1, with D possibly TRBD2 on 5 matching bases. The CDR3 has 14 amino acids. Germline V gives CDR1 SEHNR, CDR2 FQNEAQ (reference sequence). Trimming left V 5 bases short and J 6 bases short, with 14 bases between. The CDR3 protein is CASSLTRGSNEQFF. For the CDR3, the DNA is TGTGCCAGCAGCCTGACTCGAGGGTCCAATGAGCAGTTCTTC.

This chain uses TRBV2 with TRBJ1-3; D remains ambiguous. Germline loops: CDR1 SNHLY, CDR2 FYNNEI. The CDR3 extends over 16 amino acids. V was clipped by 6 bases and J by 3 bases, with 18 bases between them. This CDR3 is CASRLYTGRSGNTIYF. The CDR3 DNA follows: TGTGCCAGCAGGCTCTACACTGGAAGGAGTGGAAACACCATATATTTT.

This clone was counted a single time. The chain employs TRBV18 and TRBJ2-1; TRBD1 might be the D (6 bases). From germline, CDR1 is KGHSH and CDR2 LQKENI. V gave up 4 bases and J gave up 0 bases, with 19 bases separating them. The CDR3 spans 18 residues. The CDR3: CASSQSRWGPSSYNEQFF. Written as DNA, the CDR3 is TGTGCCAGCTCACAATCTAGATGGGGGCCCAGCTCCTACAATGAGCAGTTCTTC.

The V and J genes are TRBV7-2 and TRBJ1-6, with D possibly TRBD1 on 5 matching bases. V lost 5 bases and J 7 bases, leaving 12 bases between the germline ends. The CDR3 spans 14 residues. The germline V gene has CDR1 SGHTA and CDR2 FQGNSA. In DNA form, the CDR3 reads TGTGCCAGCAGCCCCCCCAGGGTCAATTCACCCCTCCACTTT. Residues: CASSPPRVNSPLHF.

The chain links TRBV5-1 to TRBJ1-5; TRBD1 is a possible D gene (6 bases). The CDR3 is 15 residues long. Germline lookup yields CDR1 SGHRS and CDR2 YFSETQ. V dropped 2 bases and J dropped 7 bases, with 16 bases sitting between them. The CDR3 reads CASSFPTGAPQPQHF. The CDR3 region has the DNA TGCGCCAGCAGCTTCCCCACGGGGGCCCCGCAGCCCCAGCATTTT.

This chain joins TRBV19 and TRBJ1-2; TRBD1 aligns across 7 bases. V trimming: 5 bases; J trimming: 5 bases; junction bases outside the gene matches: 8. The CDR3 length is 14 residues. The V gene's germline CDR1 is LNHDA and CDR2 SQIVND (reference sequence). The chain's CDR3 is CASSLTGVEYGYTF. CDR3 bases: TGTGCCAGTAGTTTAACAGGGGTTGAGTATGGCTACACCTTC.

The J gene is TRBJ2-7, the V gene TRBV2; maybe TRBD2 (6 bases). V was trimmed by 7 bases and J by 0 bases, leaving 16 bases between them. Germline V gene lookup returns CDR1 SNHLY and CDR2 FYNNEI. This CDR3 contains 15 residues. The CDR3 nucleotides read TGTGCCAGCACCCGGGACTCTTCGAGCTCCTACGAGCAGTACTTC. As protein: CASTRDSSSSYEQYF.

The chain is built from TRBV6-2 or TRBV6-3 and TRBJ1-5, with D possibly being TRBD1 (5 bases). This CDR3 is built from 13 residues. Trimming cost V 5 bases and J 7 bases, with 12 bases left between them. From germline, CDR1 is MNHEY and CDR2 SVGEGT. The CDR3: CASSDWTQQPQHF. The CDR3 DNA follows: TGTGCCAGCAGTGACTGGACACAACAGCCCCAGCATTTT.

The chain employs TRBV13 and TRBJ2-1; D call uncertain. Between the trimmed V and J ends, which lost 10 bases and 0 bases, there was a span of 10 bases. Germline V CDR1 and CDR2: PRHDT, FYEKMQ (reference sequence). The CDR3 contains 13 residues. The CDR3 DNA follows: TGTGCCACCCGAATGCGCTCCTACAATGAGCAGTTCTTC. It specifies CATRMRSYNEQFF. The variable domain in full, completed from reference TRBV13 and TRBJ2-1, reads AAGVIQSPRHLIKEKRETATLKCYPIPRHDTVYWYQQGPGQDPQFLISFYEKMQSDKGSIPDRFSAQQFSDYHSELNMSSLELGDSALYFCATRMRSYNEQFFGPGTRLTVL.

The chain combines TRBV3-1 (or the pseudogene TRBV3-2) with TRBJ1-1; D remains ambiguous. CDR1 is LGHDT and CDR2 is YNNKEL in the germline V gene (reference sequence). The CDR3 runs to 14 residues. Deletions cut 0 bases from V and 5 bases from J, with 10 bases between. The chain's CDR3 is CASSQDLVVTEAFF. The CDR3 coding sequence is TGTGCCAGCAGCCAAGATTTGGTCGTGACTGAAGCTTTCTTT.

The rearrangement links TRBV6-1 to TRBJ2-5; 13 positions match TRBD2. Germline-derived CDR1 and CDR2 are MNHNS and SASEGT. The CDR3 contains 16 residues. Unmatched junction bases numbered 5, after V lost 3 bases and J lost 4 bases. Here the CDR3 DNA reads TGTGCCAGCAGTGACCGACTAGCGGGGGGATCAGAGACCCAGTACTTC. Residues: CASSDRLAGGSETQYF.

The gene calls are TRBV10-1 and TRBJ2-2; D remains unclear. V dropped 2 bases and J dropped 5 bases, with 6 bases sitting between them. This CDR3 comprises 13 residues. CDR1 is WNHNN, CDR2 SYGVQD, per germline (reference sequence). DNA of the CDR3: TGCGCCAGCAGTGAGCGTTCGACCGGGGAGCTGTTTTTT. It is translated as CASSERSTGELFF.

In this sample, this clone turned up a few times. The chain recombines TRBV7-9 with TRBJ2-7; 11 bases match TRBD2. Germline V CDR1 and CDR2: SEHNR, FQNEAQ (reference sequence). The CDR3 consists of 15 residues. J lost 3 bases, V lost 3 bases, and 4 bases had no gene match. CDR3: CASSFTGTSGYEQYF. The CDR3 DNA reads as TGTGCCAGCAGCTTCACCGGGACTAGCGGCTACGAGCAGTACTTC.

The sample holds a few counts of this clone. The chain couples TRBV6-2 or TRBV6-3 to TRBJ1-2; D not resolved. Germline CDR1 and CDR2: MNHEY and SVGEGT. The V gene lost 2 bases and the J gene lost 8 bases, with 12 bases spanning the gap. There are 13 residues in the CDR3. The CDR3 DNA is TGTGCCAGCAGTTACACCGGGGATGAAGGCTACACCTTC. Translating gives CASSYTGDEGYTF.

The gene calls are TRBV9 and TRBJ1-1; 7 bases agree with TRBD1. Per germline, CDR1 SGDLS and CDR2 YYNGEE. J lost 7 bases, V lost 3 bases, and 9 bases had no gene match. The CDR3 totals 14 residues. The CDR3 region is CASSENRDSHEAFF. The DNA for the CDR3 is TGTGCCAGCAGCGAGAATAGGGACAGCCATGAAGCTTTCTTT.

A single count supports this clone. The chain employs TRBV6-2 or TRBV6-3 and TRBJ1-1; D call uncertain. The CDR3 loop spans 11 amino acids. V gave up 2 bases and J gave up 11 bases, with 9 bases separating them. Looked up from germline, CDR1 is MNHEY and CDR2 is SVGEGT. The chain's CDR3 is CASSYLEKAFF. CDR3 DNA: TGTGCCAGCAGTTACCTGGAGAAGGCTTTCTTT.

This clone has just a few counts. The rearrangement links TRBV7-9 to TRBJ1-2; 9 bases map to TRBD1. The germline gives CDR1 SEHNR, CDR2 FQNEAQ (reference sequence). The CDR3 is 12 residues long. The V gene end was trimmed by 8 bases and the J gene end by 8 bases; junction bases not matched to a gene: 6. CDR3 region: CASAGQGRGYTF. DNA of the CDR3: TGTGCCAGCGCGGGACAGGGACGCGGCTACACCTTC.

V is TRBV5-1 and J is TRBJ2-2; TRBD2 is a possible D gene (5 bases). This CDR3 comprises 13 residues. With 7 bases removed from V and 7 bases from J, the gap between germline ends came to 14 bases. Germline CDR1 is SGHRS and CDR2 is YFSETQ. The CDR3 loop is CASGERSIGELFF. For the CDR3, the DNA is TGCGCCAGCGGTGAGCGGAGTATCGGGGAGCTGTTTTTT.

CDR3 in amino acids: CASSFRQGRNQPQHF. The CDR3 DNA reads TGTGCCAGCAGCTTTCGACAGGGTCGCAATCAGCCCCAGCATTTT. V usage is TRBV5-6 and J usage is TRBJ1-5, with 7 bases identical to TRBD1. Germline-derived CDR1 and CDR2 are SGHDT and YYEEEE. The trim removed 2 bases at V and 2 bases at J, leaving 4 bases unmatched. The CDR3 spans 15 residues. The variable domain in full, with the rest retrieved from reference TRBV5-6 and TRBJ1-5, is DAGVTQSPTHLIKTRGQQVTLRCSPKSGHDTVSWYQQALGQGPQFIFQYYEEEERQRGNFPDRFSGHQFPNYSSELNVNALLLGDSALYLCASSFRQGRNQPQHFGDGTRLSIL.

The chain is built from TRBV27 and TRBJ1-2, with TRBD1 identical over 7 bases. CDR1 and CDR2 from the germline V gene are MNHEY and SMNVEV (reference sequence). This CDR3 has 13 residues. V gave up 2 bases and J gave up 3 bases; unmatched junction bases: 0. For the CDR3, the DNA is TGTGCCAGCAGTTTAGACAGGGACTATGGCTACACCTTC. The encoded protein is CASSLDRDYGYTF.

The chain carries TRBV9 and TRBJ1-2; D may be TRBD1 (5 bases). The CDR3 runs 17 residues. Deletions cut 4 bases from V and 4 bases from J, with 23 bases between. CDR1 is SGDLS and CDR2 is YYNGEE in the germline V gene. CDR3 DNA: TGTGCCAGCAGCCCCTCTGGCAGGGTCGGCTCCATCTATGGCTACACCTTC. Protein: CASSPSGRVGSIYGYTF. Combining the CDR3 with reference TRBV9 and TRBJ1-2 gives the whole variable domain DSGVTQTPKHLITATGQRVTLRCSPRSGDLSVYWYQQSLDQGLQFLIQYYNGEERAKGNILERFSAQQFPDLHSELNLSSLELGDSALYFCASSPSGRVGSIYGYTFGSGTRLTVV.

The CDR3 region is CASSFWQGKAFF. The DNA of the CDR3 is TGTGCCAGCAGTTTCTGGCAGGGGAAAGCTTTCTTT. The chain combines TRBV12-3 or TRBV12-4 with TRBJ1-1; possible D gene TRBD1, 6 bases. This CDR3 has 12 amino acids. V dropped 3 bases and J dropped 9 bases, with 11 bases sitting between them.

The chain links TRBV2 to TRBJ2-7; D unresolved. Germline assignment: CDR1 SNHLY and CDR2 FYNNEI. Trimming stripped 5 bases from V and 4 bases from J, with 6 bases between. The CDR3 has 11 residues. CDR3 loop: CASSSEYEQYF. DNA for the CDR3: TGTGCCAGCAGTTCCGAATACGAGCAGTACTTC. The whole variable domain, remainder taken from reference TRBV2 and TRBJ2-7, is EPEVTQTPSHQVTQMGQEVILRCVPISNHLYFYWYRQILGQKVEFLVSFYNNEISEKSEIFDDQFSVERPDGSNFTLKIRSTKLEDSAMYFCASSSEYEQYFGPGTRLTVT.

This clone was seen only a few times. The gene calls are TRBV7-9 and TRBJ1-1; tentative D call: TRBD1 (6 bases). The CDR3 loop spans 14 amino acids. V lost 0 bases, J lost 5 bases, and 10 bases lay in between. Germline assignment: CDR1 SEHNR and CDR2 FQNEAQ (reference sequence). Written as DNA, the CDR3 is TGTGCCAGCAGCTTAGCTCCAGGGGTGACTGAAGCTTTCTTT. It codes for CASSLAPGVTEAFF.